Below, 21 T cell receptor beta chains from the same sample are listed, as sequenced in a study of blood T cell repertoires in COVID-19. Here immunoSEQ multiplex PCR was the method, and the copy in TCRdb shows in-frame clones only, minus some. This sample yields about 220,000 clones, of which approximately 81% are seen a single time; about 3.6% belongs to the top ten. Sequenced sample: peripheral blood. The receptors derive from a woman older than 75 with acute or convalescent COVID-19.

The table lists this clone with many counts. The V gene is TRBV19, the J gene TRBJ1-1; tentatively, D is TRBD1 (6 bases). In germline, CDR1 is LNHDA, CDR2 SQIVND (reference sequence). V lost 6 bases and J 8 bases, leaving 10 bases between the germline ends. The CDR3 loop spans 11 amino acids. For the CDR3, the DNA is TGTGCCAGTAGCAACAGGGTAGAAGCTTTCTTT. Its protein product is CASSNRVEAFF.

Comment on this clone: Mismatch with germline at one junction end may stem from a read error. The chain combines TRBV7-9 with TRBJ2-2; D possibly corresponds to TRBD2 (6 bases). Germline CDR1 SEHNR, CDR2 FQNEAQ (reference sequence). This CDR3 region has 14 residues. For the CDR3, the DNA is TGTGCCGGCAGCAGGACTATAAACACCGGGGAGCTGTTTTTT. Protein sequence: CAGSRTINTGELFF. Full variable domain (rest looked up from reference TRBV7-9 and TRBJ2-2): DTGVSQNPRHKITKRGQNVTFRCDPISEHNRLYWYRQTLGQGPEFLTYFQNEAQLEKSRLLSDRFSAERPKGSFSTLEIQRTEQGDSAMYLCAGSRTINTGELFFGEGSRLTVL.

Written as DNA, the CDR3 is TGTGCCAGCAGTCCCCCAGGTTTCTATGGCTACACCTTC. This encodes CASSPPGFYGYTF. The chain recombines TRBV28 with TRBJ1-2; no firm D call. Deletions cut 5 bases from V and 4 bases from J, with 11 bases between. This CDR3 is built from 13 residues. Per germline, CDR1 MDHEN and CDR2 SYDVKM.

The J gene is TRBJ1-6, the V gene TRBV5-4, with D unclear. This CDR3 region has 15 residues. The V end was cut by 4 bases, the J end by 5 bases, with 13 bases between. The germline V gene has CDR1 SGHNT and CDR2 YYREEE (reference sequence). CDR3 sequence reads: CASSPTRGNNSPLHF. As DNA, the CDR3 is TGTGCCAGCAGCCCGACCCGGGGAAATAATTCACCCCTCCACTTT.

This clone was counted once. The chain links TRBV6-5 to TRBJ1-5; D is possibly TRBD1 (5 bases). Trimming shortened V by 5 bases and J by 4 bases, and 12 bases separated the two germline ends. The germline V gene encodes CDR1 MNHEY and CDR2 SVGAGI. The CDR3 covers 14 residues. The CDR3 loop reads CASSRRGRNQPQHF. CDR3 in DNA: TGTGCCAGCAGTAGGAGGGGACGGAATCAGCCCCAGCATTTT.

The chain couples TRBV29-1 to TRBJ2-2, with D perhaps TRBD1 (5 bases). This CDR3 region has 14 residues. Between the trimmed V and J ends, which lost 6 bases and 0 bases, there was a span of 11 bases. Germline CDR1 reads SQVTM; CDR2 reads ANQGSEA. As DNA, the CDR3 is TGCAGCGTCGCGCAGGGATCGAACACCGGGGAGCTGTTTTTT. Its protein is CSVAQGSNTGELFF.

The chain employs TRBV9 and TRBJ2-1, with 9 nucleotides matching TRBD1. The V gene's germline CDR1 is SGDLS and CDR2 YYNGEE. J lost 1 base, V lost 0 bases, and 8 bases had no gene match. The CDR3 is made up of 18 amino acids. CDR3 protein: CASSVGFLDRGSYNEQFF. The CDR3, as DNA: TGTGCCAGCAGCGTAGGGTTTTTGGACAGGGGATCCTACAATGAGCAGTTCTTC.

This clone was seen just once. The rearrangement uses TRBV5-1 and TRBJ1-2, with 8 bases fitting TRBD1. The trim removed 4 bases at V and 2 bases at J, leaving 4 bases unmatched. Germline lookup yields CDR1 SGHRS and CDR2 YFSETQ. The CDR3 is 14 residues long. CDR3 region: CASSPTGENYGYTF. The CDR3 nucleotides read TGCGCCAGCAGCCCGACAGGGGAAAACTATGGCTACACCTTC.

The genes are TRBV18 and TRBJ1-3; no clear D gene. CDR1 and CDR2 (germline): KGHSH, LQKENI. The CDR3 runs 14 residues. Between the trimmed V and J ends, which lost 1 base and 4 bases, there was a span of 8 bases. In DNA form, the CDR3 reads TGTGCCAGCTCACCACGGCAGGAAGGAAACACCATATATTTT. Protein: CASSPRQEGNTIYF. Full variable domain (missing parts from reference TRBV18 and TRBJ1-3): NAGVMQNPRHLVRRRGQEARLRCSPMKGHSHVYWYRQLPEEGLKFMVYLQKENIIDESGMPKERFSAEFPKEGPSILRIQQVVRGDSAAYFCASSPRQEGNTIYFGEGSWLTVV.

Written as DNA, the CDR3 is TGTGCCATCAGTGGGACAGCGGACCATGGCTACACCTTC. This gives the protein CAISGTADHGYTF. V usage is TRBV10-3 and J usage is TRBJ1-2, with D possibly being TRBD1 (6 bases). Germline V CDR1 and CDR2: ENHRY, SYGVKD. Between the trimmed V and J ends, which lost 4 bases and 6 bases, there was a span of 12 bases. The length of the CDR3 is 13 residues.

J is TRBJ2-7 and V is TRBV5-1; tentatively, D is TRBD1 (6 bases). Trimming removed 0 bases at V and 1 base at J, with 11 bases between. This CDR3 has 15 residues. Germline lookup yields CDR1 SGHRS and CDR2 YFSETQ. CDR3 sequence: CASSLGLQGSYEQYF. The CDR3 coding sequence is TGCGCCAGCAGCTTGGGCCTTCAGGGGTCCTACGAGCAGTACTTC. Based on the CDR3 plus reference TRBV5-1 and TRBJ2-7, the full variable domain is KAGVTQTPRYLIKTRGQQVTLSCSPISGHRSVSWYQQTPGQGLQFLFEYFSETQRNKGNFPGRFSGRQFSNSRSEMNVSTLELGDSALYLCASSLGLQGSYEQYFGPGTRLTVT.

The chain carries TRBV7-8 and TRBJ1-1; TRBD1 agrees at 7 bases. V dropped 7 bases and J dropped 2; count of bases not matched to a gene: 7. The CDR3 is 14 residues long. Germline lookup yields CDR1 SGHVS and CDR2 FQNEAQ. The CDR3 nucleotides are TGTGCCAGCACCAACAGGGACAGTAACACTGAAGCTTTCTTT. Translated, it gives CASTNRDSNTEAFF.

This clone was detected once. The J gene is TRBJ2-1, the V gene TRBV5-1; the match to TRBD1 covers 10 bases. The junction had 4 bases not matched to a gene; V was cut back by 0 bases and J by 7 bases. This CDR3 has 15 residues. CDR1 is SGHRS and CDR2 is YFSETQ in the germline V gene. CDR3: CASSLGQGAQNEQFF. CDR3 coding DNA: TGCGCCAGCAGCTTGGGACAGGGGGCTCAGAATGAGCAGTTCTTC.

V gene TRBV11-3 combines with J gene TRBJ1-3; D gene uncertain. The CDR3 totals 15 residues. Germline V gives CDR1 SGHNT, CDR2 YENEEA. V was cut by 0 bases and J by 0 bases, with 6 bases left in between. CDR3 coding DNA: TGTGCCAGCAGCTTAGATCCAGGCTCTGGAAACACCATATATTTT. Its protein product is CASSLDPGSGNTIYF. The full variable domain, in which reference TRBV11-3 and TRBJ1-3 provide the parts outside the CDR3, is EAGVVQSPRYKIIEKKQPVAFWCNPISGHNTLYWYLQNLGQGPELLIRYENEEAVDDSQLPKDRFSAERLKGVDSTLKIQPAELGDSAVYLCASSLDPGSGNTIYFGEGSWLTVV.

The chain employs TRBV7-2 and TRBJ2-3; TRBD2 matches 12 bases. Germline V gene lookup returns CDR1 SGHTA and CDR2 FQGNSA. This CDR3 is 15 amino acids long. V lost 5 bases and J lost 6; bases outside the gene matches: 6. The DNA of the CDR3 is TGTGCCAGCAGCCCGACTAGCGGGAGAGGGGATACGCAGTATTTT. It encodes CASSPTSGRGDTQYF.

DNA of the CDR3: TGTGCCAGCAGCGTAGCTACTAGCCGCAATGAGCAGTTCTTC. Protein: CASSVATSRNEQFF. The chain combines TRBV9 with TRBJ2-1, with D possibly being TRBD2 (6 bases). Trimming shortened V by 0 bases and J by 6 bases, and 10 bases separated the two germline ends. Looked up from germline, CDR1 is SGDLS and CDR2 is YYNGEE. The CDR3 spans 14 residues.

The chain links TRBV28 to TRBJ2-1; TRBD2 agrees at 13 bases. This CDR3 contains 15 residues. The V gene end was trimmed by 5 bases and the J gene end by 16 bases; junction bases not matched to a gene: 14. In germline, CDR1 is MDHEN, CDR2 SYDVKM. The CDR3 spells CASSPPGLAGSLPFF. CDR3 nucleotides: TGTGCCAGCAGTCCCCCGGGACTAGCGGGATCCCTGCCCTTCTTC.

The V gene is TRBV6-1, the J gene TRBJ2-3; 9 nucleotides align to TRBD2. V lost 2 bases to trimming and J lost 3 bases; unmatched junction nucleotides: 3. The CDR3 consists of 15 residues. Germline CDR1 is MNHNS and CDR2 is SASEGT. Here the CDR3 reads CASSESSGETDTQYF. The DNA of the CDR3 is TGTGCCAGCAGTGAATCTAGCGGGGAAACAGATACGCAGTATTTT.

The chain employs TRBV6-5 and TRBJ1-3, with TRBD1 as a possible D gene (5 bases). CDR1 MNHEY and CDR2 SVGAGI come from the germline V gene. The CDR3 covers 14 residues. Trimming cost V 3 bases and J 4 bases, with 10 bases left between them. The CDR3 is CASSYLGVGNTIYF. The CDR3 DNA reads TGTGCCAGCAGTTATTTAGGGGTCGGAAACACCATATATTTT.

This chain links TRBV4-1 with TRBJ2-3; tentative D call: TRBD2 (7 bases). V was trimmed by 3 bases and J by 5 bases, leaving 18 bases between them. The CDR3 consists of 16 residues. Germline assignment: CDR1 MGHRA and CDR2 YSYEKL. The CDR3 DNA is TGCGCCAGCAGCCAGATCCGGTGGGGGGGCCGAGATACGCAGTATTTT. Protein: CASSQIRWGGRDTQYF.

In regard to this clone: Other nucleotide sequences from this sample produce the same CDR3. The chain is built from TRBV5-1 and TRBJ1-5; D is perhaps TRBD1 (6 bases). Trimming removed 4 bases from V and 4 bases from J, with 12 bases in between. The germline V gene has CDR1 SGHRS and CDR2 YFSETQ. The CDR3 covers 14 residues. CDR3 sequence: CASSLTGLNQPQHF. The CDR3 DNA reads TGCGCCAGCAGCCTTACAGGGTTGAATCAGCCCCAGCATTTT.